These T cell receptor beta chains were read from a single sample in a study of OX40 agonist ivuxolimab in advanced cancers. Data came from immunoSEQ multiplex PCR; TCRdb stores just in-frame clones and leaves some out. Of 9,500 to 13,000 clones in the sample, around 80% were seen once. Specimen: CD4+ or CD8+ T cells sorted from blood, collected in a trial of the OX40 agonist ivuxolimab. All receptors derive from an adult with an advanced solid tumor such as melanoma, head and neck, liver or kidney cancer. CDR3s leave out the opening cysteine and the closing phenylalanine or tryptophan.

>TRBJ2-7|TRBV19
ATMGERFGGDNYEQY
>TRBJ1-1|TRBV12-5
ASGFGGGETEAF
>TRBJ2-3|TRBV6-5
ASSSPGGAVY
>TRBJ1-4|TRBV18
ASSSTGRRLATNEKLF
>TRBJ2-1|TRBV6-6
ASSYGAGGPNEQF
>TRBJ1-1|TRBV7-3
ASSHGGPEAF
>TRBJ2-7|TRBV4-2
ASSQESSGGASYEQY
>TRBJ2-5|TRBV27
ASSLLAGIQETQY
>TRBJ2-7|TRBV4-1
ASGQGDEQY
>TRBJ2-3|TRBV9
ASSELYDTDTQY
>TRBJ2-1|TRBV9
ASSVLQGGNEQF
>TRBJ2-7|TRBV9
ASSTSRHMLALSYEQY
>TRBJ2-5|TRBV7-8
ASSSGTQQETQY
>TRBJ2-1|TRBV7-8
ASSFPSGQGSANEQF
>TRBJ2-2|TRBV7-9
ASSPEGRGTGELF
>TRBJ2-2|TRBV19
ASSIVRLTGELF
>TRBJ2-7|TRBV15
ATSRGDRGNTYEQY